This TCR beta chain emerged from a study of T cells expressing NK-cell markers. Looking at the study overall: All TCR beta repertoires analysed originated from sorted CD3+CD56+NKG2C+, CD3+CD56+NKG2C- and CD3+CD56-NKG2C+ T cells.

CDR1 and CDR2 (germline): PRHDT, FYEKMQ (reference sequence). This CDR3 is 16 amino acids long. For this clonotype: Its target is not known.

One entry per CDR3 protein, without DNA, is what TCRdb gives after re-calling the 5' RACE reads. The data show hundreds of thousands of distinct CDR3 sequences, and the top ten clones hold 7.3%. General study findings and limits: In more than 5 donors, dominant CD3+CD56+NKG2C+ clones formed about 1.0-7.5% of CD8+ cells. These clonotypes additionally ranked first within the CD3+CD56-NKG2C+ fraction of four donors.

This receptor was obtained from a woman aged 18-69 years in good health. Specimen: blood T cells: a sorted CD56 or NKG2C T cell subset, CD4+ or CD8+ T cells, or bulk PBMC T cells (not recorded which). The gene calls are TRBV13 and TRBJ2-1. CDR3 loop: CASSLGRTLLNNEQFF.